These 16 T cell receptor beta chains originate from one sample sequenced in a study of tumor-infiltrating lymphocytes in primary liver carcinoma. From roughly 470 ng total RNA, TCR beta cDNA was generated with a primer in the constant region. ARM-PCR, slightly modified, supplied the TCR beta libraries through three nested multiplex PCR rounds. The study ran its first two PCR rounds for approximately 11 cycles each, using TRBV1-TRBV30 forward primers and a C-beta reverse primer. From the multiplex PCR reads, TCRdb called clonotypes with MiXCR, one entry per CDR3 protein. There are some 25,000 distinct CDR3 sequences in the sample; roughly four fifths occur only once, and less than 55% lies in the top ten. The source material, roughly 18-30 mg of unsorted bulk tissue, was used to co-extract RNA and DNA. Sample: liver tumor tissue from sampling region 3. Subset described: tumor region T3, left-lateral pole. The origin of the receptors is a man in his forties with primary liver carcinoma and hepatitis B virus infection.

Of note for this clonotype: The junction differs from germline at one of its ends, possibly a read error. The chain carries TRBV2 and TRBJ2-7; weak D call: TRBD1 (6 bases). In germline, CDR1 is SNHLY, CDR2 FYNNEI. The CDR3 runs 15 residues. The CDR3: CASRENRAISYEQYF. DNA of the CDR3: TGCGCCAGCAGAGAGAACAGGGCGATCTCCTACGAGCAGTACTTC. Looking up the rest from reference TRBV2 and TRBJ2-7 gives the full variable domain: EPEVTQTPSHQVTQMGQEVILRCVPISNHLYFYWYRQILGQKVEFLVSFYNNEISEKSEIFDDQFSVERPDGSNFTLKIRSTKLEDSAMYFCASRENRAISYEQYFGPGTRLTVT.

About this clonotype itself: At one of its ends the junction is not consistent with the germline gene, which may arise from a read error. This chain links TRBV11-2 with TRBJ1-4; no clear D. CDR1 SGHAT and CDR2 FQNNGV come from the germline V gene. CDR3 size: 15 residues. The CDR3 coding sequence is TGTGTCAGCAGCTTAGACGGGCTCGCTAATGAAAAACTATTTTTT. Translating gives CVSSLDGLANEKLFF.

V and J are TRBV11-2 and TRBJ2-5, with 7 bases that match TRBD1. Germline V lookup: CDR1 SGHAT, CDR2 FQNNGV. This CDR3 region has 16 residues. V shed 9 bases, J shed 3 bases, and the junction held 16 bases outside the gene matches. The CDR3 sequence: CASSQTTGRGKETQYF. CDR3 DNA sequence: TGTGCCAGTAGTCAAACTACTGGCAGGGGGAAAGAGACCCAGTACTTC.

Comments on this clonotype: At one end the junction does not follow the germline gene, possibly because of a read error. The V gene is TRBV5-1, the J gene TRBJ2-3, with 8 bases identical to TRBD2. Germline CDR1 is SGHRS and CDR2 is YFSETQ. CDR3 size: 16 residues. The CDR3 here is CASSLGAGVWGDTHYF. Written as DNA, the CDR3 is TGCGCCAGCAGCTTGGGAGCGGGGGTTTGGGGGGATACGCACTATTTT.

V and J are TRBV10-3 and TRBJ2-3; 7 bases align to TRBD2. There are 13 residues in the CDR3. Germline-derived CDR1 and CDR2 are ENHRY and SYGVKD. With V trimmed by 7 bases and J by 4 bases, 5 bases remained unmatched. CDR3 nucleotide sequence: TGTGCCATCACGGGAGGCCCCTCAGATACGCAGTATTTT. Encoded protein: CAITGGPSDTQYF.

This clonotype was seen many times. The chain uses TRBV10-3 and TRBJ2-1; the match to TRBD2 covers 9 bases. The germline CDR1 and CDR2 sequences are ENHRY and SYGVKD. The length of the CDR3 is 16 residues. The V gene end was trimmed by 7 bases and the J gene end by 0 bases; junction bases not matched to a gene: 7. CDR3 nucleotide sequence: TGTGCCATCATGTCGTTTAGCGGGAGCTCCTACAATGAGCAGTTCTTC. Translation gives CAIMSFSGSSYNEQFF.

Concerning this clonotype itself: At one end, the junction sequence differs from germline, possibly due to a read error. The genes are TRBV28 and TRBJ1-1; 8 bases agree with TRBD1. The CDR3 is made up of 14 amino acids. CDR1 is MDHEN and CDR2 is SYDVKM in the germline V gene. CDR3 sequence (DNA): TGTGCCAGCAGTTCGGGACAGGATGGGACTGAAGCTCTCTTT. It codes for CASSSGQDGTEALF.

Turning to this clonotype: The CDR3 ends on some other residue instead of the conserved phenylalanine or tryptophan, so this is likely a read error. The DNA is omitted, as the CDR3 cannot be located on it reliably, and the CDR3 follows TCRdb's listing. V is TRBV7-9 and J is TRBJ1-2; the table's TRBD1 call for D was not verified on the DNA. CDR1 is SEHNR and CDR2 is FQNEAQ in the germline V gene (reference sequence). The CDR3 has 16 amino acids, counting both end residues. The chain's CDR3 is CASSLEGRLSQYGNTL.

Turning to this clonotype: The junction and the germline gene differ at one end; a read error may be behind it. This chain links TRBV10-3 with TRBJ2-2; D is perhaps TRBD1 or TRBD2 (5 bases each). CDR3 length: 14 residues. The germline V gene encodes CDR1 ENHRY and CDR2 SYGVKD. CDR3 bases: TGTGTCATCAATGGGACCGCGAACACCGGGGAGCTGTTTTTT. This sequence encodes CVINGTANTGELFF.

In the case of this clonotype: Its ends do not fully match the called genes, so a read error is possible. This chain joins TRBV6-5 and TRBJ2-6; a possible D gene is TRBD1 (5 bases). The germline CDR1 and CDR2 sequences are MNHEY and SVGAGI. The CDR3 contains 17 residues. CDR3 bases: TGTGCCAGCAGTTACTCTCAGGGTTTATCTGGGTCCAACGTCCTGACTTTT. Translated: CASSYSQGLSGSNVLTF.

About this clonotype: At one end, the junction sequence differs from germline, possibly due to a read error. The chain uses TRBV11-2 and TRBJ2-1; no reliable D call. The CDR3 contains 14 residues. Germline V gene sequence: CDR1 SGHAT, CDR2 FQNNGV. For the CDR3, the DNA is TGTGCCAGAAGCTTATACCGGCTAGTTAGTGTGCAATTCTTC. Its translation: CARSLYRLVSVQFF.

As regards this clonotype: One end of the junction does not line up with germline, which may come from a read error. CDR3 DNA: TGTGCCAGCAGGGCCAGCAGTCGGCGGGATGAGCAATTCTTC. This gives the protein CASRASSRRDEQFF. The rearrangement links TRBV6-2 or TRBV6-3 to TRBJ2-1; TRBD2 might be the D (6 bases). CDR3 length equals 14 residues. Germline lookup yields CDR1 MNHEY and CDR2 SVGEGT.

This clonotype rates as medium-sized (0.01 to 0.1%). The V and J genes are TRBV5-4 and TRBJ2-4, with 11 bases matching TRBD2. V dropped 4 bases and J dropped 8; count of bases not matched to a gene: 8. This CDR3 spans 15 amino acids. Germline V lookup: CDR1 SGHNT, CDR2 YYREEE (reference sequence). The CDR3 DNA follows: TGTGCCAGCAGCGGAACTAGCGGGAGTACGTACATTCAGTACTTC. This gives the protein CASSGTSGSTYIQYF.

A note on this clonotype: The germline gene is not matched at one end of the junction; a read error may be the cause. The chain employs TRBV11-2 and TRBJ2-6; D tentatively fits TRBD1 or TRBD2 (5 bases each). This CDR3 spans 16 amino acids. Germline V gene sequence: CDR1 SGHAT, CDR2 FQNNGV. The CDR3 nucleotides read TGTGCCAGCAGCTTAAATCTCGGGGATGGGGCCAACGCCCTGACTTTC. It encodes CASSLNLGDGANALTF.

As regards this clonotype: Here the CDR3 omits its conserved ending phenylalanine or tryptophan, so a read error is the likely source. The chain's CDR3 is CTSSLTGGNTEAFI. The DNA for the CDR3 is TGCACCAGCAGCTTGACAGGGGGGAACACTGAAGCTTTCATT. The chain is built from TRBV5-1 and TRBJ1-1; 9 bases map to TRBD1. Germline V CDR1 and CDR2: SGHRS, YFSETQ. There are 14 residues in the CDR3.

The rearrangement links TRBV10-3 to TRBJ2-7, with D possibly matching TRBD2 (6 bases). Germline loops: CDR1 ENHRY, CDR2 SYGVKD. The CDR3 has 14 residues. The CDR3 sequence: CATSPGSGAYEQYV. The CDR3 DNA follows: TGTGCCACCAGTCCCGGCTCGGGGGCCTACGAGCAGTACGTC.